These T cell receptor beta chains were read from a single sample in a study of cytomegalovirus exposure and HLA in healthy donors. Profiled with immunoSEQ multiplex PCR; TCRdb holds only in-frame clones, not every one. Of about 100,000 clones in the sample, roughly three quarters are singletons; the top ten hold around 20%. Input material: PBMCs. The receptors were sampled from a woman in her sixties in good health and CMV-seropositive. Both conserved end residues are part of each CDR3. A D gene is named only where the DNA matches it firmly. Clone size, where shown, is once, few, many, or a class for clones that have expanded.

>TRBJ1-1|few|.|TRBV7-2
TGTGCCAGCAGCCTATGGGGAGGGGGGTTGGCTTTCTTT
CASSLWGGGLAFF
>TRBJ2-5|.|.|TRBV5-4
TGTGCCACCAAAGTCGTCGTCGGGGAGACCCAGTACTTC
CATKVVVGETQYF
>TRBJ1-6|.|.|TRBV18
TGTGCCAGCTCACCGTCGGGTATTAATTCACCCCTCCACTTT
CASSPSGINSPLHF
>TRBJ1-3|.|.|TRBV11-2
TGTGCCAGCAGCTCACCCGGCTCTGGAAACACCATATATTTT
CASSSPGSGNTIYF
>TRBJ1-1|.|.|TRBV29-1
TGCAGCGCCCACGCGGGACGACGGACGGGTGAAGCTTTCTTT
CSAHAGRRTGEAFF
>TRBJ1-1|.|TRBD1|TRBV10-1
TGCGCCAGCAGAGGACAGGCGTTACGTTTGAACACTGAAGCTTTCTTT
CASRGQALRLNTEAFF
>TRBJ1-6|once|.|TRBV6-5
TGTGCCAGCAGTCAAGGCTGGGGGGGCAATTCACCCCTCCACTTT
CASSQGWGGNSPLHF
>TRBJ2-7|.|.|TRBV29-1
TGCAGCGTTGAAGATCAAGAGGCCGGGGTTCTGAGGCAGTACTTC
CSVEDQEAGVLRQYF
>TRBJ1-5|.|TRBD1|TRBV19
TGTGCCAGTAGTATAGGGACAGGGGGCTTTCAGCCCCAGCATTTT
CASSIGTGGFQPQHF
>TRBJ2-7|.|.|TRBV5-1
TGCGCCAGCAGCACCACAGGCGAGCAGTACTTC
CASSTTGEQYF
>TRBJ1-5|.|TRBD1|TRBV30
TGTGCCTGGAGCGGACAGGGGGCCATTAGCAATCAGCCCCAGCATTTT
CAWSGQGAISNQPQHF
>TRBJ2-2|.|.|TRBV15
TGTGCCACCAGCAGGACAGGCAACACCGGGGAGCTGTTTTTT
CATSRTGNTGELFF
>TRBJ2-2|.|.|TRBV7-9
TGTGCCAGCAGCTTCTTCAGGGAGGCCGGGGAGCTGTTTTTT
CASSFFREAGELFF
>TRBJ2-1|.|.|TRBV5-4
TGTGCCAGCAGCCGGTCAAGAAATGAGCAGTTCTTC
CASSRSRNEQFF
>TRBJ2-7|few|.|TRBV5-6
TGTGCCAGCAGCTTTGTACAGGGAGACGAGCAGTACTTC
CASSFVQGDEQYF
>TRBJ1-1|.|TRBD1|TRBV28
TGTGCCAGCAGTGTCCCCCGGGACAGGATGAACACTGAAGCTTTCTTT
CASSVPRDRMNTEAFF
>TRBJ1-1|once|TRBD1|TRBV5-1
TGCGCCAGCAGCTTGGGCTACACAGGGGTCACTGAAGCTTTCTTT
CASSLGYTGVTEAFF
>TRBJ1-5|.|.|TRBV6-6
TGTGCCAGCATCTCGGCGGGGGTAAGCAATCAGCCCCAGCATTTT
CASISAGVSNQPQHF
>TRBJ1-5|.|TRBD1|TRBV14
TGTGCCAGCAGCCCGACAGGGTGGGATCAGCCCCAGCATTTT
CASSPTGWDQPQHF
>TRBJ1-1|.|.|TRBV29-1
TGCAGCGTTGAAGGTCGGTCAGAGGGGAACACTGAAGCTTTCTTT
CSVEGRSEGNTEAFF
>TRBJ2-1|.|TRBD2|TRBV5-1
TGCGCCAGCAGCTTGTCCGGGGGGTCCCATGAGCAGTTCTTC
CASSLSGGSHEQFF
>TRBJ2-2|.|TRBD1|TRBV9
TGTGCCAGCAGCGACAGGGGGAACACCGGGGAGCTGTTTTTT
CASSDRGNTGELFF
>TRBJ2-7|.|.|TRBV6-1
TGTGCCAGCAGGGGACACCGCTACGAGCAGTACTTC
CASRGHRYEQYF
>TRBJ1-1|.|.|TRBV18
TGTGCCAGCTCACCACCCAGGGGCAGGGGCACTGAAGCTTTCTTT
CASSPPRGRGTEAFF
>TRBJ2-7|.|TRBD2|TRBV4-1
TGCGCCAGCAGTCGCCCCACGACTAGCGGTTATAGCTCCTACGAGCAGTACTTC
CASSRPTTSGYSSYEQYF
>TRBJ1-3|.|.|TRBV4-1
TGCGCCAGCAGCCCATTCAGGGGCCTCTCTGGAAACACCATATATTTT
CASSPFRGLSGNTIYF
>TRBJ2-1|.|TRBD2|TRBV5-4
TGTGCCAGCAGCTTGGCTCTAGCGGGTTCCAATGAGCAGTTCTTC
CASSLALAGSNEQFF
>TRBJ2-1|.|TRBD2|TRBV27
TGTGCCAGCAGTTTATCGGTACTAGCGGGAAAGAATGAGCAGTTCTTC
CASSLSVLAGKNEQFF
>TRBJ2-1|.|TRBD2|TRBV10-3
TGTGCCATCAGTGAGCGGGAGGACTACAATGAGCAGTTCTTC
CAISEREDYNEQFF
>TRBJ2-5|once|.|TRBV29-1
TGCAGCGCCTGTGGTCGGTGGGGAGTAGTAGAGACCCAGTACTTC
CSACGRWGVVETQYF
>TRBJ2-3|.|.|TRBV5-1
TGCGCCAGCAGCTTGCCAGGGGGCACAGATACGCAGTATTTT
CASSLPGGTDTQYF
>TRBJ1-4|few|.|TRBV4-1
TGCGCCAGCAGCTCCCCGTTACAGGGTAAAAAACTGTTTTTT
CASSSPLQGKKLFF
>TRBJ2-2|.|.|TRBV6-6
TGTGCCAGCAGTTCCCCTCTCGGGGCCGGGGAGCTGTTTTTT
CASSSPLGAGELFF
>TRBJ2-1|.|TRBD2|TRBV30
TGTGCCTGGACTGTAAGGACTAGCGGGATTCTCCCTCAGTTCTTC
CAWTVRTSGILPQFF
>TRBJ2-7|.|.|TRBV10-1
TGCGCCAGCAGTGAGTCGTGGGGCGCTACCTACGAGCAGTACTTC
CASSESWGATYEQYF
>TRBJ2-7|once|.|TRBV30
TGTGCCTGGAGAAGAGGTTCCTACGAGCAGTACTTC
CAWRRGSYEQYF
>TRBJ2-2|once|.|TRBV4-2
TGTGCCAGCAGCCCCTACTTAACGGGAACGAACACCGGGGAGCTGTTTTTT
CASSPYLTGTNTGELFF
>TRBJ2-7|.|TRBD2|TRBV29-1
TGCAGCGTTGAGGATCAGATTACTAGCGGGAGTCGCGAGCAGTACTTC
CSVEDQITSGSREQYF
>TRBJ2-7|.|TRBD1|TRBV30
TGTGCCGTGGGCCGGGACAGGGCCTACGAGCAGTACTTC
CAVGRDRAYEQYF
>TRBJ2-3|.|TRBD2|TRBV11-1
TGTGCCAGCAGCGATAGCGGGAGGGTCACAGATACGCAGTATTTT
CASSDSGRVTDTQYF
>TRBJ2-5|.|.|TRBV10-2
TGCGCCAGCAGTGAGTCCTCCGGGGGACAAGAGACCCAGTACTTC
CASSESSGGQETQYF
>TRBJ2-5|.|TRBD2|TRBV7-3
TGTGCCAGCAGCTTAGTCGCCTCCGGCGGGAGAGAGACCCAGTACTTC
CASSLVASGGRETQYF
>TRBJ2-7|.|.|TRBV7-2
TGTGCCAGCAGCCGTTCAGGGACTCACTCCTACGAGCAGTACTTC
CASSRSGTHSYEQYF
>TRBJ2-7|once|.|TRBV15
TGTGCCACCAGCAGAGGATTTACAGGGGGGGACGAGCAGTACTTC
CATSRGFTGGDEQYF
>TRBJ2-7|.|TRBD2|TRBV6-6
TGTGCCAGCAGTTCCCCCGGGACTAGCGGAGCCTACGAGCAGTACTTC
CASSSPGTSGAYEQYF
>TRBJ2-2|.|TRBD2|TRBV11-2
TGTGCCAGCAGCCCCCGGACTAGCGGGAGAGGCGGGGAGCTGTTTTTT
CASSPRTSGRGGELFF
>TRBJ2-2|.|.|TRBV2
TGTGCCAGCATGCAGGGGTGGGATACCGGGGAGCTGTTTTTT
CASMQGWDTGELFF